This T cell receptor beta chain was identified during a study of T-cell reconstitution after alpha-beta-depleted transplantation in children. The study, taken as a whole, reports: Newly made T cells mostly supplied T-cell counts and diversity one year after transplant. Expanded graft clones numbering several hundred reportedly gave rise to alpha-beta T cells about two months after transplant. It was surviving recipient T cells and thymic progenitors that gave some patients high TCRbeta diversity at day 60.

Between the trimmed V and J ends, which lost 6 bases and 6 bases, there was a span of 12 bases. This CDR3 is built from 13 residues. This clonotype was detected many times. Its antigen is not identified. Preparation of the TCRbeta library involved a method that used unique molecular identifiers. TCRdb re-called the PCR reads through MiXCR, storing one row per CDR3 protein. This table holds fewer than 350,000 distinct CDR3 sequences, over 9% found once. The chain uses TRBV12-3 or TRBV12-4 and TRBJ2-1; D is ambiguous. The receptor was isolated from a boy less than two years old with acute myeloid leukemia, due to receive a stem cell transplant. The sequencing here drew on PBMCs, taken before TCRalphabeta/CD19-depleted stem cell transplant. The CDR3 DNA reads TGTGCCAGCAGGCTAATGACGGGCAATGAGCAGTTCTTC. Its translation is CASRLMTGNEQFF.